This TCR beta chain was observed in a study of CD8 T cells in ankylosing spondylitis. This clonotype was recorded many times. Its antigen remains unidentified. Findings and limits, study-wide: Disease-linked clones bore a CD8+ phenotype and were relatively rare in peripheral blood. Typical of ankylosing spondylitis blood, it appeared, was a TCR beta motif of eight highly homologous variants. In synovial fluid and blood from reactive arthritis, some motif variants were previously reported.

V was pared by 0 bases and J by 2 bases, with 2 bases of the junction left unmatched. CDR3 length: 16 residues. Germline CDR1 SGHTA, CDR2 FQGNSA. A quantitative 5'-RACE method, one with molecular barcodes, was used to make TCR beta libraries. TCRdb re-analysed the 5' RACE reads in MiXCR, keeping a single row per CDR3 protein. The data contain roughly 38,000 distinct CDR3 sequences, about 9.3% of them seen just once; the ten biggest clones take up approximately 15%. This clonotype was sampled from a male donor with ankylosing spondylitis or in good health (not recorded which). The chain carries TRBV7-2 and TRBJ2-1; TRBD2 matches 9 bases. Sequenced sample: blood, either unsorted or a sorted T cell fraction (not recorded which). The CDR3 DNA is TGTGCCAGCAGCTTAGCTAGCGGGGGAGCCTACAATGAGCAGTTCTTC. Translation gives CASSLASGGAYNEQFF.